The T cell receptor beta chain under discussion was sequenced for a study of T-cell memory formation after mild COVID-19. Whole-study results and caveats: Pre-infection memory carried some responding clones, suggesting that cross-reactive memory joined.

MiXCR was run by TCRdb on the 5' RACE reads, yielding one entry per CDR3 protein. The table has about 470,000 distinct CDR3 sequences, about 20% seen once. This clonotype was recorded at least ten times. What it binds is not known. The V gene lost 5 bases and the J gene lost 2 bases, with 11 bases spanning the gap. CDR1 is SGHRS and CDR2 is YFSETQ in the germline V gene. There are 14 residues in the CDR3. The clonotype comes from an adult woman who had mild COVID-19 (a few samples of this study predate the infection). Cell type and time point are not known. The gene calls are TRBV5-1 and TRBJ2-1; either TRBD1 or TRBD2 may fit D (6 bases each). Sequenced input: PBMCs or a T cell subset sorted from them (not recorded which). DNA for the CDR3: TGCGCCAGCAGGGAGGGGGAAACCTACAATGAGCAGTTCTTC. It codes for CASREGETYNEQFF.